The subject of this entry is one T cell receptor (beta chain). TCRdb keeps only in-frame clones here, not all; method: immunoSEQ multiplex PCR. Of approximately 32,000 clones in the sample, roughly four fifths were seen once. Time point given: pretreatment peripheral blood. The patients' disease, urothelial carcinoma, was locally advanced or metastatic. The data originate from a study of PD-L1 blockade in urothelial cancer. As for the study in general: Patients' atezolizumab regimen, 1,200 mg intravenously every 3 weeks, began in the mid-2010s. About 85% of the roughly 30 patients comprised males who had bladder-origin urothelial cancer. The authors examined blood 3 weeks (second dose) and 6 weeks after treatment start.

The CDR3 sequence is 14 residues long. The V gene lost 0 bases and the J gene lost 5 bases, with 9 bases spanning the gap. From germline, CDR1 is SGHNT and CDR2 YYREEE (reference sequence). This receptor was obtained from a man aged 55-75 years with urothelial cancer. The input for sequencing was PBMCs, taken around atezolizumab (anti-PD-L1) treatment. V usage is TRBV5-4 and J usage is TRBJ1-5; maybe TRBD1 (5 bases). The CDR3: CASSLAGSHQPQHF. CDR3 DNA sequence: TGTGCCAGCAGCTTGGCAGGGTCGCATCAGCCCCAGCATTTT.